Shown below are 29 T cell receptor beta chains from a single sample sequenced in a study of blood T cell repertoires in COVID-19. Assay: immunoSEQ multiplex PCR; the TCRdb copy retains only in-frame clones and omits some. The sample consists of approximately 280,000 clones, about 89% of them appearing once. The source material was peripheral blood. The origin of the receptors is a man aged 40-55 years with acute or convalescent COVID-19.

The chain joins TRBV7-9 to TRBJ1-1; TRBD1 aligns across 8 bases. Germline-derived CDR1 and CDR2 are SEHNR and FQNEAQ (reference sequence). The CDR3 consists of 12 residues. The CDR3 here is CAGGRGPTEAFF. In DNA form, the CDR3 reads TGTGCAGGGGGCAGGGGGCCCACTGAAGCTTTCTTT.

V usage is TRBV6-2 or TRBV6-3 and J usage is TRBJ1-5, with D maybe TRBD1 (6 bases). This CDR3 is built from 16 residues. The V and J ends lost 0 bases and 0 bases respectively, with 9 bases between them. Germline V gene lookup returns CDR1 MNHEY and CDR2 SVGEGT. The CDR3 DNA reads as TGTGCCAGCAGTTACTCGGGACAAATTAGCAATCAGCCCCAGCATTTT. Amino acid sequence: CASSYSGQISNQPQHF.

This clone occurred once. The chain couples TRBV5-1 to TRBJ1-5; no clear D gene. The CDR3 extends over 14 amino acids. Germline CDR1 SGHRS, CDR2 YFSETQ. Deletions cut 4 bases from V and 11 bases from J, with 19 bases between. The CDR3: CASSPTLGGKTQHF. CDR3 bases: TGCGCCAGCAGCCCGACTTTAGGAGGGAAAACCCAGCATTTT.

This chain links TRBV24-1 with TRBJ2-7; 8 positions agree with TRBD1. Germline values: CDR1 KGHDR, CDR2 SFDVKD. Trimming at V came to 6 bases and at J to 5 bases, leaving 5 bases not matched to a gene. The CDR3 consists of 13 residues. The CDR3 coding sequence is TGTGCCACCAGTCGGGCAGGGGGCGACGAGCAGTACTTC. Protein: CATSRAGGDEQYF.

This chain uses TRBV5-1 with TRBJ1-6; D perhaps matches TRBD1 (5 bases). The V and J ends lost 2 bases and 7 bases respectively, with 19 bases between them. The CDR3 totals 17 residues. Germline V CDR1 and CDR2: SGHRS, YFSETQ. DNA for the CDR3: TGCGCCAGCAGCTTTGGCCCCCAGGGAAGTAAGAATTCACCCCTCCACTTT. Encoded protein: CASSFGPQGSKNSPLHF.

The rearrangement uses TRBV28 and TRBJ2-7, with TRBD1 matching 7 bases. The CDR3 sequence is 14 residues long. V was pared by 6 bases and J by 4 bases, with 9 bases of the junction left unmatched. Germline V gene data show CDR1 as MDHEN and CDR2 as SYDVKM. CDR3 nucleotides: TGTGCCAGCAGCCCCCCGGGACAGCAATACGAGCAGTACTTC. It yields the protein CASSPPGQQYEQYF.

The chain carries TRBV7-6 and TRBJ2-1, with TRBD2 matching over 9 bases. This CDR3 has 18 residues. Trimming removed 4 bases from V and 8 bases from J; junction bases left unmatched: 18. CDR1 is SGHVS and CDR2 is FNYEAQ in the germline V gene. The chain's CDR3 is CASSWGQRGAGRRDEQFF. DNA of the CDR3: TGTGCCAGCAGCTGGGGCCAGCGGGGGGCCGGTCGTAGGGATGAGCAGTTCTTC.

The V gene is TRBV19, the J gene TRBJ1-1; the D gene is possibly TRBD1 (6 bases). The CDR3 runs to 15 residues. Between the trimmed V and J ends, which lost 7 bases and 1 base, there was a span of 16 bases. The germline V gene encodes CDR1 LNHDA and CDR2 SQIVND (reference sequence). DNA for the CDR3: TGTGCCAGTACCTGGGACACGGGGGGGAACACTGAAGCTTTCTTT. It translates to CASTWDTGGNTEAFF.

The rearrangement joins TRBV19 to TRBJ1-1, with a tentative D call TRBD1 (6 bases). CDR3 length equals 13 residues. Germline V gene sequence: CDR1 LNHDA, CDR2 SQIVND (reference sequence). The ends were cut back, 7 bases at V and 10 bases at J, with 19 bases in the middle. CDR3 sequence (DNA): TGTGCCAGTATTTTAGATGGGGGGGCGCGAGCTTTCTTT. It codes for CASILDGGARAFF.

The rearrangement uses TRBV7-6 and TRBJ2-2, with D maybe TRBD1 (5 bases). CDR1 and CDR2 (germline): SGHVS, FNYEAQ. Trimming cost V 3 bases and J 0 bases, with 14 bases left between them. The length of the CDR3 is 17 residues. The CDR3 loop reads CASSLLGASANTGELFF. As DNA, the CDR3 is TGTGCCAGCAGCTTGTTAGGGGCCTCAGCGAACACCGGGGAGCTGTTTTTT.

The chain joins TRBV5-4 to TRBJ2-1, with D possibly TRBD2 on 6 matching bases. V lost 0 bases, J lost 10 bases, and 8 bases lay in between. This CDR3 has 12 residues. Germline V gene sequence: CDR1 SGHNT, CDR2 YYREEE (reference sequence). The CDR3 spells CASSLDGGEQFF. CDR3 sequence (DNA): TGTGCCAGCAGCTTGGACGGGGGAGAGCAGTTCTTC.

V usage is TRBV18 and J usage is TRBJ1-1, with 9 bases fitting TRBD1. With 3 bases clipped from V and 3 bases from J, the junction kept 8 bases outside the gene matches. There are 16 residues in the CDR3. From germline, CDR1 is KGHSH and CDR2 LQKENI. The CDR3 region is CASSPGQGIRDTEAFF. CDR3 sequence (DNA): TGTGCCAGCTCACCCGGACAGGGGATTAGGGACACTGAAGCTTTCTTT.

The chain couples TRBV5-1 to TRBJ2-2, with D unclear. V dropped 1 base and J dropped 2 bases, with 12 bases sitting between them. This CDR3 has 16 residues. CDR1 is SGHRS, CDR2 YFSETQ, per germline. The CDR3 reads CASSLSQLGNTGELFF. CDR3 nucleotides: TGCGCCAGCAGCTTGAGTCAGCTAGGAAACACCGGGGAGCTGTTTTTT.

V is TRBV13 and J is TRBJ1-3, with a possible D match to TRBD1 (6 bases). The CDR3 sequence is 17 residues long. Trimming stripped 5 bases from V and 7 bases from J, with 24 bases between. Germline-derived CDR1 and CDR2 are PRHDT and FYEKMQ (reference sequence). The CDR3 here is CASSINRQVIVANTIYF. CDR3 DNA sequence: TGTGCCAGCAGCATCAATCGACAGGTCATCGTTGCTAACACCATATATTTT.

The chain recombines TRBV28 with TRBJ1-1, with TRBD1 as a possible D gene (5 bases). The CDR3 has 13 amino acids. With 5 bases removed from V and 0 bases from J, the gap between germline ends came to 7 bases. Germline loops: CDR1 MDHEN, CDR2 SYDVKM. Here the CDR3 reads CASSRTLNTEAFF. The DNA of the CDR3 is TGTGCCAGCAGTCGGACACTGAACACTGAAGCTTTCTTT.

The count of this clone is one. The chain uses TRBV4-2 and TRBJ1-5; weak D call: TRBD1 (5 bases). The CDR3 consists of 16 residues. Germline V gene lookup returns CDR1 LGHNA and CDR2 YNFKEQ. V lost 4 bases and J lost 3, with 16 bases in between. The CDR3 DNA follows: TGTGCCAGCAGCCCCCAATCCGGACATTTCAATCAGCCCCAGCATTTT. This translates into CASSPQSGHFNQPQHF.

The chain combines TRBV4-2 with TRBJ2-2, with 13 bases that match TRBD2. V shed 3 bases, J shed 5 bases, and the junction held 12 bases outside the gene matches. The CDR3 is 19 amino acids. Looked up from germline, CDR1 is LGHNA and CDR2 is YNFKEQ. CDR3 residues: CASSHPLAGGPFSTGELFF. In DNA form, the CDR3 reads TGTGCCAGCAGCCACCCACTAGCGGGGGGGCCGTTTTCGACCGGGGAGCTGTTTTTT.

The chain joins TRBV29-1 to TRBJ1-1; 9 bases are a match to TRBD1. CDR3 size: 14 residues. Germline CDR1 SQVTM, CDR2 ANQGSEA. The V segment lost 3 bases and the J segment 0 bases; nucleotides outside the gene matches: 2. The CDR3 reads CSVDDRGVNTEAFF. CDR3 in DNA: TGCAGCGTTGACGACAGGGGGGTGAACACTGAAGCTTTCTTT.

This chain uses TRBV24-1 with TRBJ2-1; D perhaps matches TRBD1 (6 bases). V lost 1 base to trimming and J lost 11 bases, with 14 bases between them. This CDR3 has 14 residues. CDR1 and CDR2 from the germline V gene are KGHDR and SFDVKD. The CDR3 DNA is TGTGCCACCAGTGATTTAGGATTGGGGACAAAGCAGTTCTTC. Its protein is CATSDLGLGTKQFF.

The chain is built from TRBV4-1 and TRBJ1-1, with unresolved D. V was trimmed by 1 base and J by 4 bases, leaving 7 bases between them. The CDR3 contains 13 residues. Germline V lookup: CDR1 MGHRA, CDR2 YSYEKL. The CDR3 spells CASSQVGGTEAFF. CDR3 DNA: TGCGCCAGCAGCCAAGTGGGAGGCACTGAAGCTTTCTTT.

For the CDR3, the DNA is TGTGCCAGCTCCCGTGGACAGGTCCCTCGAACTAATGAAAAACTGTTTTTT. This gives the protein CASSRGQVPRTNEKLFF. V usage is TRBV18 and J usage is TRBJ1-4; the match to TRBD1 covers 7 bases. In germline, CDR1 is KGHSH, CDR2 LQKENI. The V and J ends lost 6 bases and 1 base, in that order; junction bases with no gene match: 11. This CDR3 spans 17 amino acids.

CDR3 in DNA: TGTGCCAGCAGCCAAGGGGGGGCTAGCGGTCACACAGATACGCAGTATTTT. Translating it yields CASSQGGASGHTDTQYF. This chain links TRBV3-1 (or the pseudogene TRBV3-2) with TRBJ2-3; possible D gene TRBD2, 7 bases. This CDR3 has 17 residues. The germline V gene has CDR1 LGHDT and CDR2 YNNKEL (reference sequence). The V end was cut by 1 base, the J end by 2 bases, with 16 bases between.

The genes are TRBV27 and TRBJ2-7; 9 positions match TRBD1. The J segment lost 0 bases and the V segment lost 10 bases, leaving 7 bases of the junction unmatched. The CDR3 totals 14 residues. Looked up from germline, CDR1 is MNHEY and CDR2 is SMNVEV (reference sequence). The CDR3 coding sequence is TGTGCCACGAGGGGACAGGGAAGCTCCTACGAGCAGTACTTC. It yields the protein CATRGQGSSYEQYF.

The V and J genes are TRBV5-6 and TRBJ2-7, with D possibly being TRBD1 (5 bases). The CDR3 spans 13 residues. The V gene lost 0 bases and the J gene lost 6 bases, with 10 bases spanning the gap. Per the germline V gene, CDR1 is SGHDT and CDR2 is YYEEEE. The CDR3 here is CASSLGAGFEQYF. DNA of the CDR3: TGTGCCAGCAGCTTGGGGGCAGGGTTCGAGCAGTACTTC.

This clone appeared once. The genes are TRBV5-3 and TRBJ2-7; no definite D call. TRBV5-3 is marked as an open reading frame, function uncertain. V dropped 0 bases and J dropped 3 bases, with 13 bases sitting between them. The length of the CDR3 is 15 residues. The CDR3 sequence: CARSLGSTESYEQYF. In DNA form, the CDR3 reads TGTGCCAGAAGCTTGGGGTCTACCGAGAGCTACGAGCAGTACTTC.

The chain carries TRBV2 and TRBJ1-5; no clear D. This CDR3 spans 13 amino acids. The V end was cut by 6 bases, the J end by 4 bases, with 10 bases between. The V gene's germline CDR1 is SNHLY and CDR2 FYNNEI. DNA of the CDR3: TGTGCCAGCAGCCGGGATTTAAATCAGCCCCAGCATTTT. This encodes CASSRDLNQPQHF.

The chain joins TRBV6-5 to TRBJ1-2; possibly TRBD1 for D (5 bases). Germline V gives CDR1 MNHEY, CDR2 SVGAGI. The CDR3 is 12 amino acids. V dropped 7 bases and J dropped 8 bases, with 14 bases sitting between them. DNA of the CDR3: TGTGCCAGCACTAATCGGGGGGTCGGCTACACCTTC. Translation gives CASTNRGVGYTF.

The chain is built from TRBV30 and TRBJ1-6; D may be TRBD1 (5 bases). Trimming took off 3 bases at V and 7 bases at J, with 13 bases between the two ends. Germline V lookup: CDR1 GTSNPN, CDR2 SVGIG (reference sequence). This CDR3 spans 14 amino acids. The CDR3 is CAWRIQAQNSPLHF. The CDR3 DNA is TGTGCCTGGAGGATACAGGCGCAGAATTCACCCCTCCACTTT.

The sample holds a few counts of this clone. This rearrangement joins TRBV4-1 to TRBJ2-2; D is undetermined. In germline, CDR1 is MGHRA, CDR2 YSYEKL. Trimming took 4 bases from V and 5 from J, leaving 5 bases between them. This CDR3 has 12 amino acids. CDR3 nucleotides: TGCGCCAGCAGCCCTTCTACCGGGGAGCTGTTTTTT. Translating gives CASSPSTGELFF.